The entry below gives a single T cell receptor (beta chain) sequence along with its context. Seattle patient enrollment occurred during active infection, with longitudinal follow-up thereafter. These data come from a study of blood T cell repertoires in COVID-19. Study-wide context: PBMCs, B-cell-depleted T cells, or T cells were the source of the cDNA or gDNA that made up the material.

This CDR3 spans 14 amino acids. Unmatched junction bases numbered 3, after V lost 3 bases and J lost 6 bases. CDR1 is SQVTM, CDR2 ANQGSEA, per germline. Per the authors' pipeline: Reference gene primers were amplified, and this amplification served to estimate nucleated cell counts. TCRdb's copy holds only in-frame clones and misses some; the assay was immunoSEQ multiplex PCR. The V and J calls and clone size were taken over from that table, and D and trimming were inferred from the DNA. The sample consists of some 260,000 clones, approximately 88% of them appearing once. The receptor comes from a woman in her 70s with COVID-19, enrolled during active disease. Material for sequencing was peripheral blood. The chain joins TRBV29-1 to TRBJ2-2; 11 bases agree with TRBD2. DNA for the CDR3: TGCAGCGTTGATACTAGCGGGAGCCCCGGGGAGCTGTTTTTT. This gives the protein CSVDTSGSPGELFF.